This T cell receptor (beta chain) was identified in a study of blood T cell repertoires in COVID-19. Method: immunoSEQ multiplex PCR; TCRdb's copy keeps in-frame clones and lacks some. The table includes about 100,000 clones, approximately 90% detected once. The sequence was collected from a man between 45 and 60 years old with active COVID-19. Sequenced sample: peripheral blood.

The CDR3 sequence: CASSDGWRKTTDTQYF. As DNA, the CDR3 is TGTGCCAGCAGTGATGGGTGGCGGAAGACCACAGATACGCAGTATTTT. The rearrangement uses TRBV6-1 and TRBJ2-3; D is undetermined. Trimming took off 3 bases at V and 2 bases at J, with 15 bases between the two ends. The length of the CDR3 is 16 residues. Germline CDR1 is MNHNS and CDR2 is SASEGT.